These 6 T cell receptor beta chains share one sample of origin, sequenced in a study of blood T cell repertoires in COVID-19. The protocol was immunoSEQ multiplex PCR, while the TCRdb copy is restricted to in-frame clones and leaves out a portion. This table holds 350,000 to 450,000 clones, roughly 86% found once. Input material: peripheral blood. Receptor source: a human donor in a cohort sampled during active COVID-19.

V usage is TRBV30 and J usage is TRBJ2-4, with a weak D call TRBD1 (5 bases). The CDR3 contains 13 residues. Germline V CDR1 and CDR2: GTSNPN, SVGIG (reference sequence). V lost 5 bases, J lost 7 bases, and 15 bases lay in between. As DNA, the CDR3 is TGTGCCTGGGACAAGGACATAATCAACATTCAGTACTTC. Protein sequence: CAWDKDIINIQYF.

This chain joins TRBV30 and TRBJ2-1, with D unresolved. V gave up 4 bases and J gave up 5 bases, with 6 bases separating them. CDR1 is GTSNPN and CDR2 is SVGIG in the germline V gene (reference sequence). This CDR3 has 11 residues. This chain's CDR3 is CAWTGNNEQFF. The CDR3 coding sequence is TGTGCCTGGACAGGAAACAATGAGCAGTTCTTC.

The CDR3 protein is CASRKEQGTYNEQFF. CDR3 coding DNA: TGTGCCAGCAGGAAAGAACAGGGGACCTACAATGAGCAGTTCTTC. The chain couples TRBV2 to TRBJ2-1, with TRBD1 matching 7 bases. J gave up 2 bases and V 6 bases, and 7 bases lay outside the gene matches. The CDR3 spans 15 residues. The germline CDR1 and CDR2 sequences are SNHLY and FYNNEI.

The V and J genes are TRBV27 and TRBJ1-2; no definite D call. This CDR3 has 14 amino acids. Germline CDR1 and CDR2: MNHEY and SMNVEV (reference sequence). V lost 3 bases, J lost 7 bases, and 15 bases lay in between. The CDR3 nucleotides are TGTGCCAGCAGTTTCCTCGCGGGAACAGCTGGCTACACCTTC. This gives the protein CASSFLAGTAGYTF.

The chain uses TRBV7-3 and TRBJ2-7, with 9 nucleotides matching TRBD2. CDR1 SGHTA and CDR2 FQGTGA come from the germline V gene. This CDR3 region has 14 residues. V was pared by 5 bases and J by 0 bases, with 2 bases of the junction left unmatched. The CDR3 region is CASSLSGSSYEQYF. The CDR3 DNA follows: TGTGCCAGCAGCCTTAGCGGGAGCTCCTACGAGCAGTACTTC.

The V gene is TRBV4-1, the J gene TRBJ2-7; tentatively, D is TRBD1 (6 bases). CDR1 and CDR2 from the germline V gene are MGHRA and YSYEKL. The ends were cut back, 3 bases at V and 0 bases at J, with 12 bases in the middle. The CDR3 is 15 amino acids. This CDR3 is CASSQLDSLSYEQYF. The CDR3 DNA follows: TGCGCCAGCAGCCAGTTGGACAGCCTCTCCTACGAGCAGTACTTC.